What follows describes a single T cell receptor (beta chain). The source of the sample is a study of blood T cell repertoires in COVID-19. As for the study in general: PBMCs, B-cell-depleted T cells, or T cells provided the cDNA or gDNA that made up the material.

Produced via immunoSEQ multiplex PCR; TCRdb's table is partial and in-frame only. The data show approximately 89,000 clones, around 96% seen once. Germline CDR1 reads MNHEY; CDR2 reads SMNVEV (reference sequence). Trimming took 4 bases from V and 2 from J; bases not matched to a gene: 13. CDR3 size: 18 residues. Input material: peripheral blood. The receptor comes from a human donor with active COVID-19. The donor label of this sample is uncertain. V and J are TRBV27 and TRBJ2-7, with 11 bases identical to TRBD2. The CDR3 region is CASSSPDSGRAGTYEQYF. The DNA for the CDR3 is TGTGCCAGCAGTTCCCCAGATAGCGGGAGGGCCGGAACCTACGAGCAGTACTTC.